These 26 T cell receptor beta chains came from one sample sequenced in a study of blood T cell repertoires in COVID-19. Libraries were prepared by immunoSEQ multiplex PCR; TCRdb keeps only in-frame clonotypes and omits some of them. The sample carries around 80,000 clones, about 82% recorded once. The source material was peripheral blood. Receptors originate from a man between 45 and 60 years old with COVID-19, enrolled during active disease.

This chain links TRBV5-5 with TRBJ2-3; D ambiguous. The CDR3 runs 14 residues. Between the trimmed V and J ends, which lost 1 base and 0 bases, there was a span of 6 bases. Germline lookup yields CDR1 SGHKS and CDR2 YYEKEE (reference sequence). The CDR3 bases are TGTGCCAGCAGCTTGCTGTCTAGCACAGATACGCAGTATTTT. Translated, it gives CASSLLSSTDTQYF.

The chain combines TRBV5-1 with TRBJ1-6; D unclear. Trimming pared 2 bases from V and 8 bases from J, leaving 11 bases between. The CDR3 has 14 residues. In germline, CDR1 is SGHRS, CDR2 YFSETQ. CDR3 DNA sequence: TGCGCCAGCAGCTTAGAGGCAGACTATTCACCCCTCCACTTT. It translates to CASSLEADYSPLHF.

The rearrangement joins TRBV6-1 to TRBJ2-2; no reliable D call. V lost 2 bases to trimming and J lost 4 bases, with 8 bases between them. The CDR3 spans 14 residues. Per the germline V gene, CDR1 is MNHNS and CDR2 is SASEGT. CDR3 coding DNA: TGTGCCAGCAGTGAAACCAGGCTCACCGGGGAGCTGTTTTTT. This sequence encodes CASSETRLTGELFF.

The J gene is TRBJ2-1, the V gene TRBV15; TRBD2 aligns across 16 bases. The CDR3 has 17 amino acids. V was clipped by 5 bases and J by 8 bases; unmatched bases: 9. Looked up from germline, CDR1 is LNHNV and CDR2 is YYDKDF (reference sequence). The DNA for the CDR3 is TGTGCCACCAGCCGGCCTTCGGGACTAGCGGGAGGGGATGAGCAGTTCTTC. Translating it yields CATSRPSGLAGGDEQFF. The entire variable domain, with the rest obtained from reference TRBV15 and TRBJ2-1, is as follows: DAMVIQNPRYQVTQFGKPVTLSCSQTLNHNVMYWYQQKSSQAPKLLFHYYDKDFNNEADTPDNFQSRRPNTSFCFLDIRSPGLGDTAMYLCATSRPSGLAGGDEQFFGPGTRLTVL.

V usage is TRBV7-2 and J usage is TRBJ2-7, with D tentatively TRBD1 (6 bases). The germline gives CDR1 SGHTA, CDR2 FQGNSA. Trimming removed 2 bases from V and 3 bases from J, with 14 bases in between. This CDR3 contains 15 residues. Here the CDR3 DNA reads TGTGCCAGCAGCTTAATCGGGACATCTATCTACGAGCAGTACTTC. Translated: CASSLIGTSIYEQYF.

The rearrangement joins TRBV5-4 to TRBJ1-1; weak D call: TRBD1 (5 bases). The CDR3 has 14 amino acids. V lost 4 bases and J 4 bases, leaving 14 bases between the germline ends. Germline CDR1 and CDR2: SGHNT and YYREEE (reference sequence). Here the CDR3 reads CASSPLGAGTEAFF. For the CDR3, the DNA is TGTGCCAGCAGCCCTCTAGGGGCAGGCACTGAAGCTTTCTTT.

V usage is TRBV7-6 and J usage is TRBJ2-1; maybe TRBD2 (6 bases). This CDR3 contains 15 residues. The ends were cut back, 1 base at V and 7 bases at J, with 14 bases in the middle. Germline loops: CDR1 SGHVS, CDR2 FNYEAQ. CDR3 residues: CASSLVPGVGNEQFF. The CDR3, as DNA: TGTGCCAGCAGCTTAGTTCCGGGAGTAGGAAATGAGCAGTTCTTC.

The rearrangement links TRBV30 to TRBJ2-2, with D perhaps TRBD2 (6 bases). The germline V gene encodes CDR1 GTSNPN and CDR2 SVGIG (reference sequence). V was clipped by 5 bases and J by 4 bases, with 14 bases between them. This CDR3 contains 14 residues. CDR3 sequence: CAWARDLGTGELFF. For the CDR3, the DNA is TGTGCCTGGGCTAGGGACTTGGGCACCGGGGAGCTGTTTTTT.

The rearrangement joins TRBV28 to TRBJ1-6; possibly TRBD1 for D (5 bases). V was clipped by 2 bases and J by 10 bases, with 9 bases between them. Germline V gene lookup returns CDR1 MDHEN and CDR2 SYDVKM. This CDR3 comprises 13 residues. The CDR3 DNA sequence: TGTGCCAGCAGTTTACAGGGTGGATCACCCCTCCACTTT. Protein: CASSLQGGSPLHF.

The count of this clone is one. This chain uses TRBV7-6 with TRBJ1-1; 8 bases fit TRBD1. CDR1 SGHVS and CDR2 FNYEAQ come from the germline V gene. J gave up 1 base and V 1 base, and 8 bases lay outside the gene matches. This CDR3 is 17 amino acids long. CDR3 region: CASSLGNRQGRNTEAFF. CDR3 DNA: TGTGCCAGCAGCTTAGGGAACAGACAGGGGCGGAACACTGAAGCTTTCTTT.

The chain employs TRBV19 and TRBJ1-5, with D possibly TRBD1 on 5 matching bases. The CDR3 totals 16 residues. V was clipped by 6 bases and J by 5 bases, with 20 bases between them. CDR1 and CDR2 (germline): LNHDA, SQIVND (reference sequence). CDR3 nucleotides: TGTGCCAGTAGCCCCCAGGGTTTAGGGTTGGATCAGCCCCAGCATTTT. Its protein is CASSPQGLGLDQPQHF.

As to this clone: The DNA is left out, because the CDR3 cannot be placed on it with certainty; the CDR3 is given as TCRdb lists it. The chain couples TRBV21-1 to TRBJ2-5; TRBD1, the table's D call, was not compared with the DNA. TRBV21-1 is given as a pseudogene. The CDR3 extends over 18 residues, inclusive of both ends. The CDR3 here is CASSIRDRGSVGVGTQYF.

V usage is TRBV21-1 and J usage is TRBJ2-3; the table's TRBD2 call for D was not verified on the DNA. TRBV21-1 is marked as a pseudogene. The CDR3 length is 16 residues. The CDR3 reads CASSKGGQTSTDTQYF. CDR3 DNA: TGTGCCAGCAGCAAAGGAGGCCAGACTAGCACAGATACGCAGTATTTT.

CDR3: CATSDSGGSSYNEQFF. CDR3 nucleotide sequence: TGTGCCACCAGTGACTCTGGGGGGAGCTCCTACAATGAGCAGTTCTTC. The chain uses TRBV24-1 and TRBJ2-1, with D maybe TRBD2 (6 bases). The CDR3 loop spans 16 amino acids. V was cut by 4 bases and J by 0 bases, with 12 bases left in between. Germline CDR1 is KGHDR and CDR2 is SFDVKD.

The V call is TRBV7-3, the J call TRBJ2-3; 7 bases are shared with TRBD2. The CDR3 length is 15 residues. Germline V gene lookup returns CDR1 SGHTA and CDR2 FQGTGA. V gave up 5 bases and J gave up 6 bases; unmatched junction bases: 11. The CDR3 here is CASSPSGSGGDTQYF. The CDR3 nucleotides are TGTGCCAGCAGCCCTAGCGGATCCGGGGGTGATACGCAGTATTTT.

This chain connects TRBV10-3 to TRBJ2-7; 7 positions agree with TRBD1. In germline, CDR1 is ENHRY, CDR2 SYGVKD. The CDR3 is 14 residues long. Trimming at V came to 2 bases and at J to 3 bases, leaving 4 bases not matched to a gene. The DNA for the CDR3 is TGTGCCATCAGTGAGAGTGGGACAGACTACGAGCAGTACTTC. It codes for CAISESGTDYEQYF.

This chain connects TRBV4-1 to TRBJ2-2; 7 nucleotides align to TRBD2. The V and J ends lost 1 base and 8 bases, in that order; junction bases with no gene match: 1. This CDR3 has 13 amino acids. The germline V gene has CDR1 MGHRA and CDR2 YSYEKL. CDR3 sequence reads: CASSQGGGGELFF. As DNA, the CDR3 is TGCGCCAGCAGCCAAGGCGGGGGTGGGGAGCTGTTTTTT.

The V and J genes are TRBV11-3 and TRBJ2-7; 12 nucleotides line up with TRBD1. The CDR3 contains 16 residues. V shed 5 bases, J shed 5 bases, and the junction held 10 bases outside the gene matches. Germline CDR1 SGHNT, CDR2 YENEEA. Here the CDR3 reads CASSPGTGGLGDEQYF. Here the CDR3 DNA reads TGTGCCAGCAGCCCCGGGACAGGGGGCTTAGGGGACGAGCAGTACTTC.

This clone is labeled medium-sized (0.01 to 0.1%). This chain joins TRBV28 and TRBJ2-7; possibly TRBD2 for D (7 bases). Germline V CDR1 and CDR2: MDHEN, SYDVKM. The CDR3 totals 14 residues. The ends were cut back, 5 bases at V and 7 bases at J, with 18 bases in the middle. The CDR3: CASSLGGRGREQYF. CDR3 bases: TGTGCCAGCAGTCTGGGGGGGAGGGGGAGAGAGCAGTACTTC.

The chain couples TRBV9 to TRBJ2-5; D may be TRBD2 (5 bases). CDR3 length: 14 residues. Between the trimmed V and J ends, which lost 4 bases and 5 bases, there was a span of 15 bases. CDR1 and CDR2 (germline): SGDLS, YYNGEE. The CDR3: CASSPRTGVETQYF. The CDR3 DNA sequence: TGTGCCAGCAGCCCCCGGACTGGGGTGGAGACCCAGTACTTC.

This clone was counted a single time. The J gene is TRBJ2-2, the V gene TRBV7-2, with D maybe TRBD1 (5 bases). V shed 5 bases and J shed 4 bases, with 8 bases lying between them. The CDR3 spans 13 residues. Looked up from germline, CDR1 is SGHTA and CDR2 is FQGNSA. The CDR3 sequence is CASSVDSTGELFF. CDR3 nucleotides: TGTGCCAGCAGCGTAGACAGCACCGGGGAGCTGTTTTTT.

This sequence joins TRBV10-1 and TRBJ2-7, with 8 bases that match TRBD1. This CDR3 spans 14 amino acids. Unmatched junction bases numbered 7, after V lost 5 bases and J lost 4 bases. Per the germline V gene, CDR1 is WNHNN and CDR2 is SYGVQD (reference sequence). The CDR3 bases are TGCGCCAGCAGTACCAGGACAGGGCATTACGAGCAGTACTTC. The encoded protein is CASSTRTGHYEQYF.

The J gene is TRBJ1-1, the V gene TRBV5-1; a weak D match, TRBD1 (5 bases). The length of the CDR3 is 15 residues. Germline V gene data show CDR1 as SGHRS and CDR2 as YFSETQ. With 2 bases removed from V and 2 bases from J, the gap between germline ends came to 13 bases. The CDR3 spells CASSFGRQINTEAFF. The CDR3 nucleotides are TGCGCCAGCAGCTTCGGGAGACAGATAAACACTGAAGCTTTCTTT.

Only a few counts were recorded for this clone. The chain has TRBV19 and TRBJ2-7, with 11 bases that match TRBD1. The CDR3 has 15 residues. V shed 5 bases, J shed 4 bases, and the junction held 7 bases outside the gene matches. Germline assignment: CDR1 LNHDA and CDR2 SQIVND (reference sequence). DNA for the CDR3: TGTGCCAGTAGTCTCGGACAGGGGGCAGGGTACGAGCAGTACTTC. Protein sequence: CASSLGQGAGYEQYF. The full variable domain, with the rest looked up from reference TRBV19 and TRBJ2-7, is DGGITQSPKYLFRKEGQNVTLSCEQNLNHDAMYWYRQDPGQGLRLIYYSQIVNDFQKGDIAEGYSVSREKKESFPLTVTSAQKNPTAFYLCASSLGQGAGYEQYFGPGTRLTVT.

This chain links TRBV4-1 with TRBJ2-1, with D possibly being TRBD2 (5 bases). CDR1 is MGHRA, CDR2 YSYEKL, per germline. The CDR3 totals 13 residues. V lost 4 bases, J lost 5 bases, and 9 bases lay in between. CDR3 DNA: TGCGCCAGCAGCCCCCCCGGGGACAATGAGCAGTTCTTC. This gives the protein CASSPPGDNEQFF.

The chain uses TRBV7-9 and TRBJ1-2, with D perhaps matching TRBD1 (5 bases). This CDR3 has 14 amino acids. V was clipped by 5 bases and J by 8 bases, with 18 bases between them. The V gene's germline CDR1 is SEHNR and CDR2 FQNEAQ (reference sequence). The CDR3, as DNA: TGTGCCAGCAGCCTCAAAACCGCTCAGGGAGGCTACACCTTC. It encodes CASSLKTAQGGYTF.